This T cell receptor (beta chain) emerged from a study of T cell changes during pregnancy in multiple sclerosis. The assay was immunoSEQ multiplex PCR, and TCRdb's table has in-frame clones only and misses some. In the table there are roughly 57,000 clones, roughly 87% of which are singletons. The CDR3 has 17 residues. V lost 0 bases, J lost 3 bases, and 6 bases stayed unmatched. Germline V CDR1 and CDR2: SGHAT, FQNNGV. This specimen consisted of peripheral blood, obtained in the first trimester of pregnancy. This receptor was taken from a female donor with multiple sclerosis, enrolled in a pregnancy study. V and J are TRBV11-2 and TRBJ2-7, with TRBD2 matching over 12 bases. The CDR3 loop reads CASSLDARTSGNYEQYF. CDR3 bases: TGTGCCAGCAGCTTAGATGCCCGGACTAGCGGGAACTACGAGCAGTACTTC.